This section outlines one T cell receptor (beta chain) sequence together with its context. Measured with immunoSEQ multiplex PCR; TCRdb has only the in-frame clones, and not every one. The data show some 9,000 clones, 81% seen once. This specimen comes from a study of immune evolution from preneoplasia to lung adenocarcinoma. Study in general: HLA loss of heterozygosity: 6% to 7.5% AIS, under 19% MIA, more than 25% ADC, none AAH.

After pathologic assessment, macro-dissection selected premalignant or tumor cells for extraction. The specimen was FFPE lung adenocarcinoma in situ tissue. The TCR originated in a person between 65 and 79 years old with lung adenocarcinoma.

The CDR3 region has the DNA TGCGCCAGCAGCTGGCGGGACAGACAAAACACTGAAGCTTTCTTT. Translation gives CASSWRDRQNTEAFF. The V call is TRBV4-1, the J call TRBJ1-1, with 7 bases that match TRBD1. This CDR3 is built from 15 residues. Losses at the gene ends were 5 bases for V and 2 bases for J; bases not matched to a gene: 8. Germline CDR1 is MGHRA and CDR2 is YSYEKL.